Sequencing of this T cell receptor (beta chain) was carried out in a study of identifying expanded T cells in peripheral blood. Per germline, CDR1 SGHDT and CDR2 YYEEEE. With V trimmed by 5 bases and J by 4 bases, 9 bases remained unmatched. The CDR3 consists of 16 residues. The method was immunoSEQ multiplex PCR; TCRdb's version includes in-frame clones alone and lacks a portion of them. The repertoire includes under 110,000 clones, approximately 88% of them detected once, and approximately 17% sits in the top ten. During the collection period, no donor immune events like infections were recorded. The chain employs TRBV5-6 and TRBJ2-1; 10 bases map to TRBD2. Sequencing was carried out using blood. The receptor was derived from a person between 18 and 75 years old in good health. The CDR3 reads CASSRLSGGYYNEQFF. CDR3 nucleotide sequence: TGTGCCAGCAGTCGCCTTAGCGGGGGGTATTACAATGAGCAGTTCTTC.